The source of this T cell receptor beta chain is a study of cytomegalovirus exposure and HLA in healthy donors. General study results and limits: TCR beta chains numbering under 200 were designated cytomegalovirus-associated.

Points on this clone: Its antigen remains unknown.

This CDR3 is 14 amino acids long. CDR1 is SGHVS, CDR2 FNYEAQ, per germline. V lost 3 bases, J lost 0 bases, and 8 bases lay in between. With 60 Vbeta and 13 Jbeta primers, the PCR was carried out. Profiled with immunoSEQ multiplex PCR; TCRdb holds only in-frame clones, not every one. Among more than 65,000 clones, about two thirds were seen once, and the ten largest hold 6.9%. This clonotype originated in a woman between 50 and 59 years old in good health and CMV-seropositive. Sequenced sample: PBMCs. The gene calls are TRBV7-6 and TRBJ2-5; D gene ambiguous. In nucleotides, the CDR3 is TGTGCCAGCAGCTTCCATAGCAACCAAGAGACCCAGTACTTC. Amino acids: CASSFHSNQETQYF.